This T cell receptor beta chain is drawn from a study of siplizumab effects on memory and regulatory T cells. General observations from the study: Just a small share of alloreactive clones was traced back to unstimulated subsets. With siplizumab, cumulative frequency of CD4+ memory-derived alloreactive sequences dropped significantly.

There are 16 residues in the CDR3. Germline CDR1 SGHTA, CDR2 FQGNSA. Trimming cost V 5 bases and J 0 bases; bases outside gene matches: 7. Generated by immunoSEQ multiplex PCR, the TCRdb table keeps only in-frame clones and is missing some. The repertoire holds 90,000 to 140,000 clones, about 93% seen once, with 0.25% to 0.35% in the top ten. Turning to this clone: Its specificity is unknown.

The clonotype was recovered from a human donor in good health. The rearrangement joins TRBV7-2 to TRBJ2-7; 10 positions agree with TRBD1. The sequenced material came from CD4+ T cells sorted from blood. The CDR3 nucleotides are TGTGCCAGCAGCCTCGAGCGGACAGGGGGCTCCTACGAGCAGTACTTC. It codes for CASSLERTGGSYEQYF.